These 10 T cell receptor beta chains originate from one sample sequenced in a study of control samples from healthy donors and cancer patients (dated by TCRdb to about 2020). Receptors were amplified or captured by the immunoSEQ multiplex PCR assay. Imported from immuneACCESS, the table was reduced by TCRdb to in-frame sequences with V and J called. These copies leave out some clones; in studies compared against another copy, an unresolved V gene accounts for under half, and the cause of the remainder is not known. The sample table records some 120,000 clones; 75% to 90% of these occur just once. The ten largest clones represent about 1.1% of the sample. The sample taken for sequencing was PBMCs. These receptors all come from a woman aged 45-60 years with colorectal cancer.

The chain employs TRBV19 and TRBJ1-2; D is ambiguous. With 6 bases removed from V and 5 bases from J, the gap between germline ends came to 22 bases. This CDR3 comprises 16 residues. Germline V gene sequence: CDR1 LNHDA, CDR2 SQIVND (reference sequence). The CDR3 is CASSKDSIFRPYGYTF. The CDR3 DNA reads TGTGCCAGTAGCAAAGACTCTATTTTTAGGCCTTATGGCTACACCTTC.

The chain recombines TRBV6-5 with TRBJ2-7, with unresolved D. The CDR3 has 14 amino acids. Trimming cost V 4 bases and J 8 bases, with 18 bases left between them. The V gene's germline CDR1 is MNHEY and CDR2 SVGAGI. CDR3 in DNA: TGTGCCAGCAGTTTAGATCGCGGCAACTTAAAGCAGTACTTC. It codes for CASSLDRGNLKQYF.

The CDR3 loop reads CASSLTGTSGRADTQYF. CDR3 DNA: TGTGCCAGCAGCTTAACTGGGACTAGCGGGAGAGCAGATACGCAGTATTTT. V and J are TRBV7-3 and TRBJ2-3; TRBD2 aligns across 14 bases. The CDR3 is made up of 17 amino acids. Germline V gives CDR1 SGHTA, CDR2 FQGTGA. After removal of 0 bases from V and 4 bases from J, the junction contained 3 bases not matched to a gene. Looking up the rest from reference TRBV7-3 and TRBJ2-3 gives the full variable domain: GAGVSQTPSNKVTEKGKYVELRCDPISGHTALYWYRQSLGQGPEFLIYFQGTGAADDSGLPNDRFFAVRPEGSVSTLKIQRTERGDSAVYLCASSLTGTSGRADTQYFGPGTRLTVL.

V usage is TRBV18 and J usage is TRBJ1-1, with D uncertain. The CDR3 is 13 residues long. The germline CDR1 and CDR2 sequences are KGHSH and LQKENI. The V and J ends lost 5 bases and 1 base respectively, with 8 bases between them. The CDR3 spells CASSDAGNTEAFF. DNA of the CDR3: TGTGCCAGCTCAGACGCGGGGAACACTGAAGCTTTCTTT.

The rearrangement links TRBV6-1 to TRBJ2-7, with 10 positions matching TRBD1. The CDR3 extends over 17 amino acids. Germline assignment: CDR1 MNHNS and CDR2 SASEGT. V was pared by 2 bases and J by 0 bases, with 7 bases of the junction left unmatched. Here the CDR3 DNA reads TGTGCCAGCAGTGAATTCCAATGGACAGGGGGCTCCTACGAGCAGTACTTC. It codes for CASSEFQWTGGSYEQYF.

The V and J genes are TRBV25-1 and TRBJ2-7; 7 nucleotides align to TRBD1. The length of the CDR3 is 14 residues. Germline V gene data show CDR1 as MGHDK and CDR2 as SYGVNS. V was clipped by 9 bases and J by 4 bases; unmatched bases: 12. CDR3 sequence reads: CASTGTDYPYEQYF. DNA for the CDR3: TGTGCCAGTACCGGGACAGATTACCCTTACGAGCAGTACTTC.

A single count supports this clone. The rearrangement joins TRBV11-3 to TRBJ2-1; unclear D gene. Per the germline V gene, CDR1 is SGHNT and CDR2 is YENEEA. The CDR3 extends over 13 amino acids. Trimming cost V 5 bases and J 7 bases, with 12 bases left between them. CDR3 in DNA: TGTGCCAGCAGCCGGATCTCTAGTAATGAGCAGTTCTTC. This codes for CASSRISSNEQFF.

In DNA, the CDR3 is TGTGCCAGCAGCTTGTTCACAGGTAGCTCTGGGGCCAACGTCCTGACTTTC. Translating gives CASSLFTGSSGANVLTF. The chain is built from TRBV5-4 and TRBJ2-6; D might be TRBD1 (5 bases). V lost 1 base and J 0 bases, leaving 11 bases between the germline ends. CDR1 is SGHNT, CDR2 YYREEE, per germline (reference sequence). This CDR3 is built from 17 residues.

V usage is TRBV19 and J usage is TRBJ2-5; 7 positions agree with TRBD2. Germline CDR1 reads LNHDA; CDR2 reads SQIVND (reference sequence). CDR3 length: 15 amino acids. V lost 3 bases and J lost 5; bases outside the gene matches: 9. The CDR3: CASSIGPWGGETQYF. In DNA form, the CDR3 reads TGTGCCAGTAGTATTGGTCCATGGGGAGGGGAGACCCAGTACTTC.

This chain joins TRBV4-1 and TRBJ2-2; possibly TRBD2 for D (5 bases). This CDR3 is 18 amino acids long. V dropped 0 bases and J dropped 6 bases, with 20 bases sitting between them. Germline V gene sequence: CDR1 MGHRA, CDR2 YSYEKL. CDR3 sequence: CASSQDSGLAWTPGELFF. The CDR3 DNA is TGCGCCAGCAGCCAAGATTCAGGTCTAGCATGGACCCCCGGGGAGCTGTTTTTT.